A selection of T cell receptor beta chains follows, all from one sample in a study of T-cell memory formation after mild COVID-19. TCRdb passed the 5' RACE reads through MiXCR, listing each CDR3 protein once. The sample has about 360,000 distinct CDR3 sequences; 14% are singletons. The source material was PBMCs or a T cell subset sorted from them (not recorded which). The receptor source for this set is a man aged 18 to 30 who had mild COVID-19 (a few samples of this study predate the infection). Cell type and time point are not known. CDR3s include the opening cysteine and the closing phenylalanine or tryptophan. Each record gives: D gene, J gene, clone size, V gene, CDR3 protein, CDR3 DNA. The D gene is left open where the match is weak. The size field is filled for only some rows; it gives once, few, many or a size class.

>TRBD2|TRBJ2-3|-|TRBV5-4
CASSLGLAGGREDTQYF
TGTGCCAGCAGCTTGGGACTAGCGGGGGGGCGGGAAGATACGCAGTATTTT
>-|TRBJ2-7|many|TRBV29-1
CSAEGMGSYEQYF
TGCAGCGCTGAGGGAATGGGGTCGTACGAGCAGTACTTC
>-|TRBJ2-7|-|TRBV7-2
CASRAAGYEQYF
TGTGCCAGCAGGGCTGCGGGATACGAGCAGTACTTC
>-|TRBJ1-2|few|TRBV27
CASSFGSNYGYTF
TGTGCCAGCAGTTTTGGGTCTAACTATGGCTACACCTTC
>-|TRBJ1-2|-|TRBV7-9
CASSSGNGVSSGYTF
TGTGCCAGCAGCTCCGGGAATGGGGTTAGCTCTGGCTACACCTTC
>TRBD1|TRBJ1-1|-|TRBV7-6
CASSPRQGRSVTEAFF
TGTGCCAGCAGCCCTAGACAGGGTAGGAGTGTCACTGAAGCTTTCTTT
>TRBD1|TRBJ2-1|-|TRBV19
CASTPDRDHENEQFF
TGTGCCAGTACCCCGGACAGGGACCACGAAAATGAGCAGTTCTTC
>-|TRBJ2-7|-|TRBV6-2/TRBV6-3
CASSYLGDVTHEQYF
TGTGCCAGCAGTTACCTCGGGGATGTAACCCACGAGCAGTACTTC
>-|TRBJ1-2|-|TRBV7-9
CASSSPGSETGSSNYGYTF
TGTGCCAGCAGCTCCCCGGGGTCCGAGACAGGCTCTTCTAACTATGGCTACACCTTC
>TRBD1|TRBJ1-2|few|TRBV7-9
CASSPRGREYGYTF
TGTGCCAGCAGCCCCAGGGGGCGCGAATATGGCTACACCTTC
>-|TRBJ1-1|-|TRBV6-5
CAIGGANTEAFF
TGTGCCATCGGGGGCGCGAACACTGAAGCTTTCTTT
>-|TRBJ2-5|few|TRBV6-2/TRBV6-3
CASSRTPGTQYF
TGTGCCAGCAGTAGGACTCCGGGGACCCAGTACTTC
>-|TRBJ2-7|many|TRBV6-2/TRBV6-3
CASSYSKDNSYEQYF
TGTGCCAGCAGTTACTCGAAGGACAACTCCTACGAGCAGTACTTC
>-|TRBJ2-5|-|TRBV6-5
CASSPRGVQETQYF
TGTGCCAGCAGTCCTAGGGGGGTCCAAGAGACCCAGTACTTC
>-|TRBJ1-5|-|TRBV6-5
CASSYGGLSAGTPQHF
TGTGCCAGCAGTTACGGAGGTTTGAGTGCGGGAACGCCCCAGCATTTT
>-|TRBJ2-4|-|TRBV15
CATSRTIAKNIQYF
TGTGCCACCAGCAGGACAATAGCCAAAAACATTCAGTACTTC
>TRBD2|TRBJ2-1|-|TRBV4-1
CASSQDRTRGGAEQFF
TGCGCCAGCAGCCAAGATCGCACGCGGGGGGGCGCTGAGCAGTTCTTC
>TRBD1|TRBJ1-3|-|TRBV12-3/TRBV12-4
CASSSGTVGNTIYF
TGTGCCAGCAGTTCCGGGACAGTTGGAAACACCATATATTTT
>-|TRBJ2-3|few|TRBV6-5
CASSYSGNPPTQYF
TGTGCCAGCAGTTATAGCGGTAACCCTCCCACGCAGTATTTT
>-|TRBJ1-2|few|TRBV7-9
CASSPVGQGAYGYTF
TGTGCCAGCAGCCCCGTGGGGCAGGGAGCTTATGGCTACACCTTC
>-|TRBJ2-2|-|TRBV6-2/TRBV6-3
CASTLSAFTGELFF
TGTGCCAGCACATTGTCCGCGTTCACCGGGGAGCTGTTTTTT
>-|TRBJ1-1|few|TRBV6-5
CASSEGVKGNTEAFF
TGTGCCAGCTCCGAAGGAGTTAAGGGGAACACTGAAGCTTTCTTT
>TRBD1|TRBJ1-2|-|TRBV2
CASSERADRVYGYTF
TGTGCCAGCAGTGAAAGAGCGGACAGGGTCTATGGCTACACCTTC
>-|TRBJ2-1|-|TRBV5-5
CASSLPSYEQFF
TGTGCCAGCAGCTTGCCCTCGTATGAGCAGTTCTTC
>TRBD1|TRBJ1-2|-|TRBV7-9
CASSFGTGRMDGYTF
TGTGCCAGCAGCTTCGGGACAGGGAGGATGGATGGCTACACCTTC
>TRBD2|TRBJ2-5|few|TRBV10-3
CAISESVAGEVETQYF
TGTGCCATCAGTGAGTCCGTGGCGGGGGAAGTTGAGACCCAGTACTTC
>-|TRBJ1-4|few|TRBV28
CASTFRRASTNEKLFF
TGTGCCAGCACCTTCCGGAGGGCTTCCACTAATGAAAAACTGTTTTTT
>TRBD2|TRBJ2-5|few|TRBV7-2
CASSSPRLAGITGGAQYF
TGTGCCAGCAGCTCTCCGAGACTAGCGGGGATAACCGGGGGGGCCCAGTACTTC
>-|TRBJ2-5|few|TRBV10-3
CAISESRGQETQYF
TGTGCCATCAGTGAGAGTAGGGGCCAAGAGACCCAGTACTTC
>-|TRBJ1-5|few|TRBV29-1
CSVEVGGNQPQHF
TGCAGCGTTGAGGTCGGTGGCAATCAGCCCCAGCATTTT
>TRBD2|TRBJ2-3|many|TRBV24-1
CATSDPGGLSSTDTQYF
TGTGCCACCAGTGACCCGGGGGGACTATCTAGCACAGATACGCAGTATTTT
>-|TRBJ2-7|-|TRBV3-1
CASSQAGGRQGPYEQYF
TGTGCCAGCAGCCAAGCCGGCGGGAGACAGGGGCCTTACGAGCAGTACTTC
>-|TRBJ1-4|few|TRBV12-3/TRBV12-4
CASRRTVSEKLFF
TGTGCCAGCAGGAGGACAGTCTCCGAAAAACTGTTTTTT
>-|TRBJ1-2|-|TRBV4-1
CASSQVDYGYTF
TGCGCCAGCAGCCAAGTTGATTATGGCTACACCTTC
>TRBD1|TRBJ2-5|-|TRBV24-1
CATSDDQGAGETQYF
TGTGCCACCAGTGATGACCAGGGGGCGGGAGAGACCCAGTACTTC
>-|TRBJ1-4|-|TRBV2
CASSAPSGTELFF
TGTGCCAGCAGTGCCCCCTCGGGGACGGAACTGTTTTTT
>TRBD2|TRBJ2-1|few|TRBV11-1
CASSIGGGALNEQFF
TGTGCCAGCAGTATTGGCGGGGGGGCCTTGAATGAGCAGTTCTTC
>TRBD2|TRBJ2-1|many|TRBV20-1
CSARGSGAYNEQFF
TGCAGTGCTAGAGGGAGCGGGGCGTACAATGAGCAGTTCTTC
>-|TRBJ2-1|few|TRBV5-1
CASSLLANLGDEQFF
TGCGCCAGCAGCTTGTTAGCGAATTTGGGCGACGAGCAGTTCTTC
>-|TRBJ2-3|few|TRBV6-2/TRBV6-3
CASNRHNTDTQYF
TGTGCCAGCAACCGACATAACACAGATACGCAGTATTTT
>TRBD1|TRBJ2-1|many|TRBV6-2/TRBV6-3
CASSYSDRVYNEQFF
TGTGCCAGCAGTTATTCCGACAGGGTCTACAATGAGCAGTTCTTC
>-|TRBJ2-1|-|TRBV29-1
CSVVKGGAGPSGEQFF
TGCAGCGTTGTAAAAGGCGGAGCGGGCCCCTCGGGTGAGCAGTTCTTC
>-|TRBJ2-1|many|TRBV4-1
CASSPSRRDSGYNEQFF
TGCGCCAGCAGCCCCTCAAGGAGGGACAGCGGCTACAATGAGCAGTTCTTC
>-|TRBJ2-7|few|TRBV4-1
CASSQDSVGNSYEQYF
TGCGCCAGCAGCCAAGATAGTGTCGGAAACTCCTACGAGCAGTACTTC
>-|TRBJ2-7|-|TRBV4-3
CASSQDLGYEQYF
TGCGCCAGCAGCCAAGATTTAGGTTACGAGCAGTACTTC
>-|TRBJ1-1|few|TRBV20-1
CSARARSGQNTEAFF
TGCAGTGCTAGAGCGCGGTCCGGACAGAACACTGAAGCTTTCTTT